Listed below are T cell receptor beta chains from one sample, sequenced in a study of T cells in Graves' hyperthyroidism and ophthalmopathy. MiXCR, applied by TCRdb to the multiplex PCR reads, yields one record per CDR3 protein. The table has 130,000 or so distinct CDR3 sequences, 22% seen once; the top ten hold more than 60%. Sequenced input: blood. These TCRs come from a woman aged 45-59 years with Graves' hyperthyroidism that later progressed to Graves' ophthalmopathy. Each CDR3 is given with its conserved first and last residue. The D gene is left open where the match is weak. Where a row states a size, it is once, few, many or the class of an expanded clone; other rows omit it.

j_gene | v_gene | d_gene | abundance | CDR3nt | CDR3aa
TRBJ1-1 | TRBV7-9 | . | . | TGTGCCAGCAGCTTGGGTCAGGGCCTCTCTCGCACTGAAGCTTTCTTT | CASSLGQGLSRTEAFF
TRBJ1-1 | TRBV28 | . | . | TGTGCCAGCAAGCTGCCGGGGTCGAACACTGAAGCTTTCTTT | CASKLPGSNTEAFF
TRBJ1-1 | TRBV28 | . | many | TGTGCCAGCAGTTTATGGGGGGGTGAAGCTTTCTTT | CASSLWGGEAFF
TRBJ2-1 | TRBV7-2 | . | once | TGTGCCAGCAGCTCCCCAACCGTTTACTACGAGCAGTTCTTC | CASSSPTVYYEQFF
TRBJ2-7 | TRBV18 | TRBD1 | . | TGTGCCAGCTCACGGACAGGGGCCTACGAGCAGTACTTC | CASSRTGAYEQYF
TRBJ2-1 | TRBV5-1 | . | many | TGCGCCAGCAGCTTGATCGTCTTTGGGGAGAATGAGCAGTTCTTC | CASSLIVFGENEQFF
TRBJ2-5 | TRBV7-7 | . | many | TGTGCTAGCAGCTTAGGCGGACCCGAGACCCAGTACTTC | CASSLGGPETQYF
TRBJ1-2 | TRBV19 | . | . | TGTGCCAGTAGTATAGCAGGGCTGAACTATGGCTACACCTTC | CASSIAGLNYGYTF
TRBJ2-5 | TRBV6-2/TRBV6-3 | TRBD2 | many | TGTGCCAGCAGTTACCGGACTAGCGGGAGCGTCGAGACCCAGTACTTC | CASSYRTSGSVETQYF
TRBJ2-1 | TRBV20-1 | . | . | TGCAGTGCCGCACTGACTAGACCTACTGGGGGTGAGCAGTTCTTC | CSAALTRPTGGEQFF
TRBJ1-2 | TRBV12-3/TRBV12-4 | . | many | TGTGCCAGCAGTCGGGACGGTCGCTATGGCTACACCTTC | CASSRDGRYGYTF
TRBJ2-7 | TRBV18 | . | many | TGTGCCAGCTCATCTTCGGGGCTTAGATACGAGCAGTACTTC | CASSSSGLRYEQYF
TRBJ2-3 | TRBV6-2/TRBV6-3 | TRBD2 | many | TGTGCCAGCAGTTCAACCGGGAGGAGCACAGATACGCAGTATTTT | CASSSTGRSTDTQYF
TRBJ2-2 | TRBV12-3/TRBV12-4 | . | few | TGTGCCAGCAGTACCCGGGTCGAGGTGACCGGGGAGCTGTTTTTT | CASSTRVEVTGELFF
TRBJ1-1 | TRBV19 | . | many | TGTGCCAGTATAAGGAACACTGAAGCTTTCTTT | CASIRNTEAFF
TRBJ2-7 | TRBV12-3/TRBV12-4 | TRBD1 | many | TGTGCCAGCAGTTCAGGGGGCGCGTCTTCTAACGAGCAGTACTTC | CASSSGGASSNEQYF
TRBJ2-5 | TRBV27 | . | many | TGTGCCAGCAGTCCCTGGGTCGGCCGGGAGACCCAGTACTTC | CASSPWVGRETQYF
TRBJ1-2 | TRBV10-3 | . | once | TGTGCCATCAGTGAGTCGACGAGGGCGAGTGGCTACACCTTC | CAISESTRASGYTF
TRBJ1-3 | TRBV20-1 | . | few | TGCAGTGCTAGACAAGGAAACACCATATATTTT | CSARQGNTIYF
TRBJ2-2 | TRBV24-1 | . | many | TGTGCCACCAGTGATCCTAGGCCTGTGAACACCGGGGAGCTGTTTTTT | CATSDPRPVNTGELFF
TRBJ2-5 | TRBV29-1 | . | many | TGCAGCGTTGTCATGGCTAGCGGGACAGGGACCCAGTACTTC | CSVVMASGTGTQYF
TRBJ2-1 | TRBV5-1 | TRBD2 | . | TGCGCCAGCAGCTTGGCGCTAGCGGGAGCGCCTGAGCAGTTCTTC | CASSLALAGAPEQFF
TRBJ1-1 | TRBV6-2/TRBV6-3 | . | . | TGTGCCAGCAGTTACTCGTCCGGCCAGATGAACACTGAAGCTTTCTTT | CASSYSSGQMNTEAFF
TRBJ2-3 | TRBV3-1 | TRBD2 | many | TGTGCCAGCAGCCGAAAAGTAGCTCTAGCGGGAGGCACAGATACGCAGTATTTT | CASSRKVALAGGTDTQYF
TRBJ2-5 | TRBV19 | TRBD2 | few | TGTGCCAGTAGCATTGAAGCTAGCGGGGAGACCCAGTACTTC | CASSIEASGETQYF
TRBJ2-1 | TRBV7-6 | . | . | TGTGCCAGCAGCCAAGATTACGGCGACGAGCAGTTCTTC | CASSQDYGDEQFF
TRBJ1-1 | TRBV11-2 | TRBD1 | many | TGTGCCAGCAGTGGACAGGGGGCGACTGAAGCTTTCTTT | CASSGQGATEAFF
TRBJ2-5 | TRBV3-1 | TRBD2 | many | TGTGCCAGCAGCCACCTCGGACTAGCGGGAAAGAAAGAGACCCAGTACTTC | CASSHLGLAGKKETQYF
TRBJ1-4 | TRBV20-1 | . | many | TGCAGTGCTGAAAACAGGGTAGCGACTAATGAAAAACTGTTTTTT | CSAENRVATNEKLFF
TRBJ2-1 | TRBV6-1 | . | few | TGTGCCAGCAGTGAATTTGCGGACCATTACAATGAGCAGTTCTTC | CASSEFADHYNEQFF
TRBJ1-1 | TRBV24-1 | TRBD1 | many | TGTGCCACCAGTGAGCCGACCCGGGACAGGGGTGACCCTGAAGCTTTCTTT | CATSEPTRDRGDPEAFF
TRBJ1-6 | TRBV12-3/TRBV12-4 | . | many | TGTGCCAGCAGCCCCTCAACGGCAGGAAATTCACCCCTCCACTTT | CASSPSTAGNSPLHF
TRBJ2-7 | TRBV20-1 | . | many | TGCAGTGCTAGAGATCTCAGGTTCAGCTCCTACGAGCAGTACTTC | CSARDLRFSSYEQYF
TRBJ2-1 | TRBV6-2/TRBV6-3 | . | many | TGTGCCAGCAGTTACCCCCGTGGTGTGGCGGGATACAATGAGCAGTTCTTC | CASSYPRGVAGYNEQFF
TRBJ2-1 | TRBV7-9 | TRBD2 | many | TGTGCCAGCAGCGTCGATCAGCGGGATATAGATAATGAGCAGTTCTTC | CASSVDQRDIDNEQFF
TRBJ2-7 | TRBV7-9 | . | few | TGTGCCAGCAGCACCACTGGGGGACCCTACGAGCAGTACTTC | CASSTTGGPYEQYF
TRBJ2-7 | TRBV7-2 | . | . | TGTGCCAGCAGCTTATTTACGGGGCCGGACTACGAGCAGTACTTC | CASSLFTGPDYEQYF
TRBJ2-7 | TRBV5-1 | TRBD1 | many | TGCGCCAGCAGCTTCCGGACAGGGGACCACGAGCAGTACTTC | CASSFRTGDHEQYF
TRBJ2-5 | TRBV3-1 | . | many | TGTGCCAGCAGCTTCGACCAAGAGACCCAGTACTTC | CASSFDQETQYF
TRBJ1-5 | TRBV30 | . | many | TGTGCCTGGAGTCCCCAGGGCAATCAGCCCCAGCATTTT | CAWSPQGNQPQHF
TRBJ2-7 | TRBV20-1 | . | . | TGCAGTGCTAGGGCCAGTTCCTACGAGCAGTACTTC | CSARASSYEQYF
TRBJ2-1 | TRBV29-1 | TRBD1 | few | TGCAGCGTTGAACAGGGACAGGGGATGATATCCTACAATGAGCAGTTCTTC | CSVEQGQGMISYNEQFF
TRBJ2-3 | TRBV5-1 | . | . | TGCGCCAGCAGCTTGCATTTTACAACAGATACGCAGTATTTT | CASSLHFTTDTQYF
TRBJ2-1 | TRBV7-8 | . | many | TGTGCCAGCAGCCTTCGCTCTTACAATGAGCAGTTCTTC | CASSLRSYNEQFF